Listed below are T cell receptor beta chains from one sample, sequenced in a study of T cells after yellow fever vaccination. TCRdb independently ran MiXCR on the 5' RACE reads; one entry per CDR3 protein. The sample contains 300,000 to 400,000 distinct CDR3 sequences, 7.5% to 9% of which appear only once. The sample in question was PBMCs, obtained on the day of the first yellow fever vaccination. The receptors originated from a man younger than 35 who received the YFV17D yellow fever vaccine. The CDR3 runs from the conserved cysteine through the conserved F or W. The order of the fields is D gene, J gene, clone size, V gene, CDR3 DNA, CDR3 protein. The D gene is left open where the match is weak. Clone size is given for some rows only: seen once, a few or many times, or a class if the clone is expanded.

D: NA; J: TRBJ2-7; size: NA; V: TRBV12-3/TRBV12-4; DNA: TGTGCCAGCTCTAGCGTGCCCTACGAGCAGTACTTC; CDR3: CASSSVPYEQYF
D: TRBD1; J: TRBJ1-6; size: few; V: TRBV7-2; DNA: TGTGCCAGCAGCGGGGGACAGAACTATAATTCACCCCTCCACTTT; CDR3: CASSGGQNYNSPLHF
D: TRBD2; J: TRBJ2-1; size: few; V: TRBV12-3/TRBV12-4; DNA: TGTGCCAGCAGGACCTCGGGACTAGGAATTTACAATGAGCAGTTCTTC; CDR3: CASRTSGLGIYNEQFF
D: NA; J: TRBJ1-2; size: few; V: TRBV4-3; DNA: TGCGCCAGCAGCCACACAGGGTTCTATGGCTACACCTTC; CDR3: CASSHTGFYGYTF
D: NA; J: TRBJ2-7; size: NA; V: TRBV24-1; DNA: TGTGCCACCAGTGATTTCGTCCCCGGGGTGGGACCTCCTCTCTACGAGCAGTACTTC; CDR3: CATSDFVPGVGPPLYEQYF
D: NA; J: TRBJ1-1; size: few; V: TRBV5-1; DNA: TGCGCCAGCAGCTTGGTTCGAGGGAGGGCGAACACTGAAGCTTTCTTT; CDR3: CASSLVRGRANTEAFF
D: NA; J: TRBJ1-2; size: many; V: TRBV12-3/TRBV12-4; DNA: TGTGCCAGCAGTTTTCGGGGGGTTTCTGGCTACACCTTC; CDR3: CASSFRGVSGYTF
D: NA; J: TRBJ2-1; size: NA; V: TRBV20-1; DNA: TGCAGTGCTAGAGGGGGCGGTAGGTTTGAGCAGTTCTTC; CDR3: CSARGGGRFEQFF
D: NA; J: TRBJ2-7; size: NA; V: TRBV13; DNA: TGTGCCAGCAGCTTATCGGGACACCTCGGCTACGAGCAGTACTTC; CDR3: CASSLSGHLGYEQYF
D: NA; J: TRBJ2-3; size: NA; V: TRBV6-1; DNA: TGTGCCAGCAGGCCGACTTACGGGGCCTTCACAGATACGCAGTATTTT; CDR3: CASRPTYGAFTDTQYF
D: NA; J: TRBJ1-4; size: NA; V: TRBV5-1; DNA: TGCGCCAGCAGCCCGGAGGGCCAGGGAAGCAGCGAAAAACTGTTTTTT; CDR3: CASSPEGQGSSEKLFF
D: NA; J: TRBJ2-5; size: few; V: TRBV27; DNA: TGTGCCAGCAGTTTACAGGCCAGAGGGGAGACCCAGTACTTC; CDR3: CASSLQARGETQYF
D: NA; J: TRBJ2-2; size: NA; V: TRBV4-3; DNA: TGCGCCAGCAGCTTGGGGACATCCCGAACCGGGGAGCTGTTTTTT; CDR3: CASSLGTSRTGELFF
D: TRBD2; J: TRBJ2-2; size: NA; V: TRBV5-4; DNA: TGTGCCAGCAGCCCGGGGACTAGCGGGAACACCGGGGAGCTGTTTTTT; CDR3: CASSPGTSGNTGELFF
D: TRBD1; J: TRBJ1-2; size: few; V: TRBV28; DNA: TGTGCCAGCAGAGATTCGGGACAGGGTTTTTATGGCTACACCTTC; CDR3: CASRDSGQGFYGYTF
D: NA; J: TRBJ2-5; size: few; V: TRBV25-1; DNA: TGTGCCAGCAGTGAATCGGGAGCGACCAGCCAAGAGACCCAGTACTTC; CDR3: CASSESGATSQETQYF
D: NA; J: TRBJ1-2; size: many; V: TRBV7-2; DNA: TGTGCCAGCAGCTTAGAGACCGTTTATGGCTACACCTTC; CDR3: CASSLETVYGYTF
D: NA; J: TRBJ2-5; size: few; V: TRBV20-1; DNA: TGCAGTGCCCTGAGTATGCGGGGCGTTACAGAGACCCAGTACTTC; CDR3: CSALSMRGVTETQYF
D: NA; J: TRBJ1-2; size: many; V: TRBV7-2; DNA: TGTGCCAGCAGCTTAGACCTACAGGGTAGAGGCTACACCTTC; CDR3: CASSLDLQGRGYTF
D: NA; J: TRBJ1-2; size: few; V: TRBV7-2; DNA: TGTGCCAGCAGCTTATCGCCAGGCGGCTATGGCTACACCTTC; CDR3: CASSLSPGGYGYTF
D: TRBD1; J: TRBJ1-6; size: many; V: TRBV12-3/TRBV12-4; DNA: TGTGCCAGCAGCTCCGGGACAGCCAATTCACCCCTCCACTTT; CDR3: CASSSGTANSPLHF
D: NA; J: TRBJ1-2; size: many; V: TRBV5-6; DNA: TGTGCCAGCAGCTTGGAGGACGGCTACTATGGCTACACCTTC; CDR3: CASSLEDGYYGYTF